Below are 25 T cell receptor beta chains sequenced from a single sample in a study of control samples from healthy donors and cancer patients (dated by TCRdb to 2018 to 2021). Library preparation was by the immunoSEQ multiplex PCR assay. TCRdb took over this immuneACCESS table, retaining in-frame rearrangements with V and J assigned. Such tables are incomplete; in checked studies, under half of the missing clones stem from an unresolved V gene, and the remainder is unexplained. Here the sample has fewer than 85,000 clones; over 80% occur a single time. Nearly 6% of the sample comes from the top ten. The sample comprised blood. The receptor source for this set is a woman aged 55-70 years in good health.

This rearrangement joins TRBV29-1 to TRBJ2-5, with 11 bases identical to TRBD2. In germline, CDR1 is SQVTM, CDR2 ANQGSEA. This CDR3 comprises 14 residues. V trimming: 4 bases; J trimming: 5 bases; junction bases outside the gene matches: 6. CDR3 nucleotides: TGCAGCGTTGCGAATAGCGGGAGGGTTGAGACCCAGTACTTC. This translates into CSVANSGRVETQYF.

The V call is TRBV6-5, the J call TRBJ1-4; D is undetermined. V lost 5 bases to trimming and J lost 4 bases, with 5 bases between them. The CDR3 runs 12 residues. Germline loops: CDR1 MNHEY, CDR2 SVGAGI. The CDR3 protein is CASSQSNEKLFF. CDR3 coding DNA: TGTGCCAGCAGTCAAAGTAATGAAAAACTGTTTTTT.

The V and J genes are TRBV6-5 and TRBJ1-4; 7 bases fit TRBD1. CDR1 is MNHEY and CDR2 is SVGAGI in the germline V gene. V shed 10 bases and J 8 bases; nucleotides not matched to a gene: 13. The CDR3 is made up of 14 amino acids. CDR3 sequence (DNA): TGTGCCACCGCAGTTCACCAGGGGGGGGAAAAACTGTTTTTT. It translates to CATAVHQGGEKLFF.

This clone was detected only once. The rearrangement links TRBV23-1 to TRBJ1-5; D might be TRBD1 (6 bases). TRBV23-1 belongs to the ORF category, with a function that is uncertain. The CDR3 extends over 16 amino acids. V dropped 3 bases and J dropped 7 bases, with 19 bases sitting between them. The CDR3 nucleotides are TGCGCCAGCAGTCATAACGGGGGCAGAATGAGACAGCCCCAGCATTTT. This sequence encodes CASSHNGGRMRQPQHF.

The CDR3 bases are TGTGCCAGCAGCCAAGATTGGTACCGGCACTCTGGAAACACCATATATTTT. It is translated as CASSQDWYRHSGNTIYF. This rearrangement joins TRBV4-2 to TRBJ1-3, with D hard to call. The CDR3 spans 17 residues. Trimming took 0 bases from V and 0 from J, leaving 12 bases between them. Germline lookup yields CDR1 LGHNA and CDR2 YNFKEQ.

About this clone itself: The junction departs from the called germline gene at one end, perhaps through a read error. The V gene is TRBV25-1, the J gene TRBJ1-1, with 8 bases identical to TRBD1. The germline V gene encodes CDR1 MGHDK and CDR2 SYGVNS. The CDR3 extends over 17 amino acids. The CDR3 reads CVSSESGTGSSNTEAFF. The CDR3 DNA sequence: TGTGTCAGCAGTGAATCTGGGACAGGTTCCTCTAACACTGAAGCTTTCTTT.

The chain is built from TRBV19 and TRBJ1-2; 8 positions match TRBD1. V lost 2 bases to trimming and J lost 8 bases; unmatched junction nucleotides: 10. Per the germline V gene, CDR1 is LNHDA and CDR2 is SQIVND (reference sequence). The CDR3 has 15 residues. The CDR3 loop is CASSITGTGNRGYTF. CDR3 coding DNA: TGTGCCAGTAGTATAACCGGGACAGGCAACCGGGGCTACACCTTC.

The chain couples TRBV30 to TRBJ1-3, with D possibly TRBD1 on 6 matching bases. Germline CDR1 GTSNPN, CDR2 SVGIG (reference sequence). The V end lost 4 bases, the J end lost 2 bases, and 6 bases lay between the germline ends. This CDR3 region has 12 residues. CDR3 sequence (DNA): TGTGCCTGGAACAGGGCTGGAAACACCATATATTTT. This translates into CAWNRAGNTIYF.

This chain uses TRBV19 with TRBJ2-5, with D perhaps given as TRBD1 or TRBD2 (5 bases each). This CDR3 is built from 14 residues. Looked up from germline, CDR1 is LNHDA and CDR2 is SQIVND (reference sequence). V gave up 8 bases and J gave up 4 bases, with 17 bases separating them. Here the CDR3 reads CASGAGPRGETQYF. The CDR3 DNA is TGTGCCAGTGGAGCAGGGCCCCGGGGAGAGACCCAGTACTTC.

The chain recombines TRBV5-8 with TRBJ2-1; D gene ambiguous. Germline CDR1 reads SGHTS; CDR2 reads YDEGEE. This CDR3 comprises 15 residues. The ends were cut back, 1 base at V and 13 bases at J, with 21 bases in the middle. CDR3 sequence reads: CASSLRPALAHPQFF. The DNA of the CDR3 is TGTGCCAGCAGCTTGCGGCCCGCGTTAGCCCACCCCCAGTTCTTC.

This chain joins TRBV7-9 and TRBJ2-2, with unresolved D. Trimming removed 1 base from V and 6 bases from J, with 9 bases in between. Germline V gives CDR1 SEHNR, CDR2 FQNEAQ (reference sequence). The CDR3 runs 14 residues. CDR3 sequence (DNA): TGTGCCAGCAGCTTAGGTTCGGGTTCCGGGGAGCTGTTTTTT. Protein: CASSLGSGSGELFF.

V and J are TRBV6-5 and TRBJ2-2; maybe TRBD2 (7 bases). Per germline, CDR1 MNHEY and CDR2 SVGAGI. V shed 2 bases and J shed 4 bases, with 11 bases lying between them. The CDR3 contains 15 residues. The CDR3 loop is CASSYQGGGTGELFF. In DNA, the CDR3 is TGTGCCAGCAGTTACCAAGGGGGGGGCACCGGGGAGCTGTTTTTT.

The chain couples TRBV19 to TRBJ1-5; D gene ambiguous. Trimming removed 5 bases at V and 0 bases at J, with 8 bases between. Germline loops: CDR1 LNHDA, CDR2 SQIVND (reference sequence). This CDR3 region has 14 residues. CDR3 nucleotide sequence: TGTGCCAGTAGTTTGGCGATTAGCAATCAGCCCCAGCATTTT. This encodes CASSLAISNQPQHF.

V and J are TRBV5-1 and TRBJ1-3; D gene uncertain. The CDR3 is 13 amino acids. V gave up 4 bases and J gave up 5 bases, with 10 bases separating them. From germline, CDR1 is SGHRS and CDR2 YFSETQ. CDR3 coding DNA: TGCGCCAGCAGCGCCGCGAGTAGAAACACCATATATTTT. Translated: CASSAASRNTIYF.

This CDR3 is CASSLSWAYNEQFF. DNA of the CDR3: TGCGCCAGCAGCTTGAGCTGGGCGTACAATGAGCAGTTCTTC. This chain connects TRBV5-1 to TRBJ2-1; D gene ambiguous. CDR3 length: 14 amino acids. V shed 1 base and J shed 4 bases, with 9 bases lying between them. The germline V gene encodes CDR1 SGHRS and CDR2 YFSETQ.

This chain joins TRBV10-3 and TRBJ2-1; 9 nucleotides match TRBD2. Germline values: CDR1 ENHRY, CDR2 SYGVKD. The V gene end was trimmed by 3 bases and the J gene end by 0 bases; junction bases not matched to a gene: 9. The CDR3 spans 18 residues. The CDR3 nucleotides are TGTGCCATCAGTGAACTAGCGGGCCTATCAAGCTCCTACAATGAGCAGTTCTTC. It codes for CAISELAGLSSSYNEQFF.

V and J are TRBV19 and TRBJ2-3, with 11 positions matching TRBD2. This CDR3 region has 16 residues. CDR1 LNHDA and CDR2 SQIVND come from the germline V gene (reference sequence). Germline trimming cut 5 bases from V and 4 bases from J; bases unmatched to any gene: 8. CDR3 amino acids: CASSSHSGRAPDTQYF. CDR3 coding DNA: TGTGCCAGTAGTTCCCATAGCGGGAGGGCCCCAGATACGCAGTATTTT.

The chain links TRBV5-1 to TRBJ2-2; D call uncertain. The ends were cut back, 5 bases at V and 1 base at J, with 9 bases in the middle. CDR1 is SGHRS, CDR2 YFSETQ, per germline. The length of the CDR3 is 14 residues. The CDR3 sequence: CASRLTMNTGELFF. The CDR3 region has the DNA TGCGCCAGCAGACTCACGATGAACACCGGGGAGCTGTTTTTT.

The gene calls are TRBV2 and TRBJ2-7; 8 nucleotides agree with TRBD2. CDR1 is SNHLY and CDR2 is FYNNEI in the germline V gene. The CDR3 contains 13 residues. V dropped 3 bases and J dropped 7; count of bases not matched to a gene: 5. The CDR3 DNA reads TGTGCCAGCAGTGAGGTTCAGCGGGGGGAGCAGTACTTC. Its translation: CASSEVQRGEQYF. Variable domain in full (rest from reference TRBV2 and TRBJ2-7): EPEVTQTPSHQVTQMGQEVILRCVPISNHLYFYWYRQILGQKVEFLVSFYNNEISEKSEIFDDQFSVERPDGSNFTLKIRSTKLEDSAMYFCASSEVQRGEQYFGPGTRLTVT.

The V and J genes are TRBV29-1 and TRBJ1-2; D possibly corresponds to TRBD1 (5 bases). Looked up from germline, CDR1 is SQVTM and CDR2 is ANQGSEA. The CDR3 extends over 11 amino acids. Trimming took off 7 bases at V and 0 bases at J, with 6 bases between the two ends. The CDR3 DNA reads TGCAGCGGACAGTCTAACTATGGCTACACCTTC. It encodes CSGQSNYGYTF.

This sequence joins TRBV19 and TRBJ2-1, with D unclear. The CDR3 covers 12 residues. Trimming shortened V by 5 bases and J by 6 bases, and 8 bases separated the two germline ends. Germline V gene data show CDR1 as LNHDA and CDR2 as SQIVND (reference sequence). The CDR3 sequence is CASSVTPNEQFF. DNA for the CDR3: TGTGCCAGTAGTGTGACCCCCAATGAGCAGTTCTTC.

This clone appeared once. Here the CDR3 reads CASRYDWGGSYEQYF. For the CDR3, the DNA is TGTGCCAGCAGATACGACTGGGGGGGAAGCTACGAGCAGTACTTC. The rearrangement links TRBV27 to TRBJ2-7; 7 bases match TRBD2. V shed 6 bases, J shed 3 bases, and the junction held 11 bases outside the gene matches. This CDR3 comprises 15 residues. Per the germline V gene, CDR1 is MNHEY and CDR2 is SMNVEV (reference sequence).

The chain has TRBV10-1 and TRBJ2-3; D ambiguous. V gave up 4 bases and J gave up 6 bases, with 11 bases separating them. Per germline, CDR1 WNHNN and CDR2 SYGVQD (reference sequence). This CDR3 comprises 13 residues. The CDR3 region is CASSGIPADTQYF. In DNA form, the CDR3 reads TGCGCCAGCAGTGGGATCCCGGCTGATACGCAGTATTTT.

In its sample, this clone was seen once. The J gene is TRBJ2-1, the V gene TRBV25-1; no clear D. V gave up 8 bases and J gave up 0 bases, with 14 bases separating them. CDR1 and CDR2 (germline): MGHDK, SYGVNS. The CDR3 consists of 15 residues. Here the CDR3 DNA reads TGTGCCAGCGGATCTCTCAGGAGCTCCTACAATGAGCAGTTCTTC. As protein: CASGSLRSSYNEQFF. The variable domain in full, with the rest retrieved from reference TRBV25-1 and TRBJ2-1, is EADIYQTPRYLVIGTGKKITLECSQTMGHDKMYWYQQDPGMELHLIHYSYGVNSTEKGDLSSESTVSRIRTEHFPLTLESARPSHTSQYLCASGSLRSSYNEQFFGPGTRLTVL.

V and J are TRBV28 and TRBJ1-1; a weak D match, TRBD1 (6 bases). Germline assignment: CDR1 MDHEN and CDR2 SYDVKM. The ends were cut back, 5 bases at V and 7 bases at J, with 20 bases in the middle. This CDR3 comprises 15 residues. The CDR3 protein is CASSPWGRNFGEAFF. The CDR3 nucleotides read TGTGCCAGCAGTCCGTGGGGGCGCAATTTTGGTGAAGCTTTCTTT.